Listed here are 20 T cell receptor beta chains from one sample, sequenced in a study of Ad26.COV2.S vaccination and SARS-CoV-2 variants. Treatment described: around 19 received Ad26.COV2.S at low or high dose, single or two shots; about 5 received placebo; per-sample allocation not given. The study sampled participants on day 63 after the first vaccine or placebo injection. Produced via immunoSEQ multiplex PCR; TCRdb's table is partial and in-frame only. This repertoire shows roughly 330,000 clones, roughly 90% found once; its top ten account for 4.5% to 7%. The sample here was peripheral blood, taken in a trial of Ad26.COV2.S vaccine versus placebo. These receptor sequences come from a person between 18 and 65 years old who received the Ad26.COV2.S COVID-19 vaccine or a placebo.

The chain combines TRBV6-5 with TRBJ2-7; 8 bases agree with TRBD1. The CDR3 has 14 amino acids. Looked up from germline, CDR1 is MNHEY and CDR2 is SVGAGI. V lost 7 bases to trimming and J lost 3 bases; unmatched junction nucleotides: 8. The CDR3 sequence is CASTWGTGDYEQYF. As DNA, the CDR3 is TGTGCCAGCACTTGGGGGACAGGAGACTACGAGCAGTACTTC.

The chain uses TRBV14 and TRBJ1-2, with unresolved D. Between the trimmed V and J ends, which lost 0 bases and 5 bases, there was a span of 22 bases. This CDR3 comprises 18 residues. Germline CDR1 reads SGHDN; CDR2 reads FVKESK. The CDR3 here is CASSQEFRGFATTYGYTF. CDR3 nucleotides: TGTGCCAGCAGCCAAGAGTTTCGAGGGTTTGCCACTACGTATGGCTACACCTTC. Using reference TRBV14 and TRBJ1-2 for the parts outside the CDR3, the full variable domain is EAGVTQFPSHSVIEKGQTVTLRCDPISGHDNLYWYRRVMGKEIKFLLHFVKESKQDESGMPNNRFLAERTGGTYSTLKVQPAELEDSGVYFCASSQEFRGFATTYGYTFGSGTRLTVV.

The rearrangement links TRBV6-6 to TRBJ1-1; D ambiguous. The germline V gene encodes CDR1 MNHNY and CDR2 SVGAGI (reference sequence). CDR3 length equals 9 residues. V was trimmed by 6 bases and J by 8 bases, leaving 4 bases between them. CDR3 nucleotides: TGTGCCAGCAGCTCGGAAGCTTTCTTT. Protein product: CASSSEAFF.

This clone was seen once. The CDR3 ends on some other residue instead of the conserved phenylalanine or tryptophan, so this is likely a read error. The chain recombines TRBV3-1 (or the pseudogene TRBV3-2) with TRBJ1-2; 9 positions agree with TRBD1. This CDR3 has 14 residues. V trimming: 5 bases; J trimming: 7 bases; junction bases outside the gene matches: 8. From germline, CDR1 is LGHDT and CDR2 YNNKEL (reference sequence). This CDR3 is CASSNPGQGAGYTL. CDR3 in DNA: TGTGCCAGCAGCAACCCGGGACAGGGTGCTGGCTACACCCTC.

This chain joins TRBV6-5 and TRBJ1-1, with a possible D match to TRBD1 (5 bases). CDR1 and CDR2 from the germline V gene are MNHEY and SVGAGI. Trimming stripped 2 bases from V and 8 bases from J, with 18 bases between. The CDR3 is 15 residues long. DNA for the CDR3: TGTGCCAGCAGTTACCTTCCCGGGACTACGTCGGAAGCTTTCTTT. Translation gives CASSYLPGTTSEAFF.

This rearrangement joins TRBV2 to TRBJ1-2, with D hard to call. Germline V gene lookup returns CDR1 SNHLY and CDR2 FYNNEI. This CDR3 contains 12 residues. Trimming left V 6 bases short and J 4 bases short, with 9 bases between. The CDR3: CASRVAFYGYTF. The CDR3 nucleotides read TGTGCCAGCAGGGTAGCTTTCTATGGCTACACCTTC.

The rearrangement links TRBV11-2 to TRBJ1-1, with D perhaps TRBD1 (5 bases). The germline V and J ends were trimmed by 8 bases and 4 bases, with 14 bases remaining between them. Germline CDR1 SGHAT, CDR2 FQNNGV. This CDR3 has 13 amino acids. The CDR3 bases are TGTGCCAGCGGCCCTTCGGGGCTCACTGAAGCTTTCTTT. Its protein product is CASGPSGLTEAFF.

This chain joins TRBV29-1 and TRBJ2-1, with D maybe TRBD2 (5 bases). Germline loops: CDR1 SQVTM, CDR2 ANQGSEA. V was clipped by 6 bases and J by 0 bases, with 6 bases between them. The CDR3 extends over 12 amino acids. The CDR3 sequence is CSVAGSYNEQFF. CDR3 bases: TGCAGCGTGGCGGGCTCCTACAATGAGCAGTTCTTC.

The chain employs TRBV29-1 and TRBJ2-3; unclear D gene. Germline CDR1 is SQVTM and CDR2 is ANQGSEA. The CDR3 is 10 residues long. The ends were cut back, 3 bases at V and 4 bases at J, with 2 bases in the middle. The CDR3 protein is CSVEADTQYF. The CDR3 bases are TGCAGCGTTGAGGCAGATACGCAGTATTTT.

V is TRBV9 and J is TRBJ1-3; 8 bases agree with TRBD1. This CDR3 comprises 16 residues. From germline, CDR1 is SGDLS and CDR2 YYNGEE. The junction had 6 bases not matched to a gene; V was cut back by 3 bases and J by 1 base. CDR3 DNA: TGTGCCAGCAGCGCAGGACAGGGATTTTCTGGAAACACCATATATTTT. Amino acids: CASSAGQGFSGNTIYF.

The chain employs TRBV7-9 and TRBJ2-2; the D is unclear. Germline CDR1 reads SEHNR; CDR2 reads FQNEAQ (reference sequence). The CDR3 length is 14 residues. The V and J ends lost 1 base and 5 bases respectively, with 8 bases between them. The CDR3 reads CASSLGLLTGELFF. The CDR3 coding sequence is TGTGCCAGCAGCTTAGGGCTTTTAACCGGGGAGCTGTTTTTT. Drawing the rest from reference TRBV7-9 and TRBJ2-2, the complete variable domain is DTGVSQNPRHKITKRGQNVTFRCDPISEHNRLYWYRQTLGQGPEFLTYFQNEAQLEKSRLLSDRFSAERPKGSFSTLEIQRTEQGDSAMYLCASSLGLLTGELFFGEGSRLTVL.

The rearrangement links TRBV7-3 to TRBJ1-1; no definite D call. Between the trimmed V and J ends, which lost 4 bases and 5 bases, there was a span of 17 bases. The CDR3 totals 15 residues. The V gene's germline CDR1 is SGHTA and CDR2 FQGTGA. Here the CDR3 DNA reads TGTGCCAGCAGCTCGTCCGGGCTGGTGGGGACTGAAGCTTTCTTT. Its protein is CASSSSGLVGTEAFF. The complete variable domain, with remaining parts taken from reference TRBV7-3 and TRBJ1-1, reads GAGVSQTPSNKVTEKGKYVELRCDPISGHTALYWYRQSLGQGPEFLIYFQGTGAADDSGLPNDRFFAVRPEGSVSTLKIQRTERGDSAVYLCASSSSGLVGTEAFFGQGTRLTVV.

The chain recombines TRBV6-6 with TRBJ2-1; TRBD1 is a possible D gene (7 bases). Germline assignment: CDR1 MNHNY and CDR2 SVGAGI (reference sequence). Between the trimmed V and J ends, which lost 11 bases and 4 bases, there was a span of 21 bases. The CDR3 is 15 amino acids. The CDR3 sequence: CAARRTGLNYNEQFF. CDR3 nucleotides: TGTGCCGCTCGACGGACAGGACTAAATTACAATGAGCAGTTCTTC.

The J gene is TRBJ1-5, the V gene TRBV7-2; D remains ambiguous. Germline CDR1 is SGHTA and CDR2 is FQGNSA. Trimming removed 1 base at V and 6 bases at J, with 7 bases between. The CDR3 covers 13 residues. CDR3 nucleotide sequence: TGTGCCAGCAGCTTAGAAAGGAGTCAGCCCCAGCATTTT. Amino acid sequence: CASSLERSQPQHF.

The chain links TRBV30 to TRBJ2-5, with D perhaps matching TRBD2 (6 bases). This CDR3 is 16 amino acids long. The V gene lost 3 bases and the J gene lost 0 bases, with 17 bases spanning the gap. CDR1 is GTSNPN, CDR2 SVGIG, per germline (reference sequence). The CDR3 reads CAWRPPSTSYQETQYF. The CDR3 DNA sequence: TGTGCCTGGAGACCACCCTCGACTAGTTACCAAGAGACCCAGTACTTC. The entire variable domain, with the rest obtained from reference TRBV30 and TRBJ2-5, is as follows: SQTIHQWPATLVQPVGSPLSLECTVEGTSNPNLYWYRQAAGRGLQLLFYSVGIGQISSEVPQNLSASRPQDRQFILSSKKLLLSDSGFYLCAWRPPSTSYQETQYFGPGTRLLVL.

This sequence joins TRBV18 and TRBJ2-1; 12 positions agree with TRBD2. After removal of 3 bases from V and 1 base from J, the junction contained 4 bases not matched to a gene. Germline V gene lookup returns CDR1 KGHSH and CDR2 LQKENI. The CDR3 contains 17 residues. This chain's CDR3 is CASSPTSGSLSYNEQFF. In nucleotides, the CDR3 is TGTGCCAGCTCACCGACTAGCGGGAGTCTATCCTACAATGAGCAGTTCTTC. Drawing the rest from reference TRBV18 and TRBJ2-1, the complete variable domain is NAGVMQNPRHLVRRRGQEARLRCSPMKGHSHVYWYRQLPEEGLKFMVYLQKENIIDESGMPKERFSAEFPKEGPSILRIQQVVRGDSAAYFCASSPTSGSLSYNEQFFGPGTRLTVL.

The chain carries TRBV6-6 and TRBJ1-1; D perhaps matches TRBD1 (6 bases). The germline V and J ends were trimmed by 6 bases and 4 bases, with 18 bases remaining between them. The CDR3 totals 15 residues. The germline V gene encodes CDR1 MNHNY and CDR2 SVGAGI (reference sequence). CDR3 nucleotides: TGTGCCAGCAGCAGGATACAGGGAGGGGCCACTGAAGCTTTCTTT. Its protein product is CASSRIQGGATEAFF.

This chain connects TRBV11-3 to TRBJ2-3; 7 bases line up with TRBD1. The CDR3 totals 15 residues. Germline CDR1 reads SGHNT; CDR2 reads YENEEA. V lost 6 bases to trimming and J lost 1 base; unmatched junction nucleotides: 7. CDR3 sequence: CASSPPQGGTDTQYF. Written as DNA, the CDR3 is TGTGCCAGCAGTCCACCCCAGGGGGGCACAGATACGCAGTATTTT.

V usage is TRBV5-1 and J usage is TRBJ2-5; TRBD1 might be the D (5 bases). The length of the CDR3 is 13 residues. CDR1 and CDR2 from the germline V gene are SGHRS and YFSETQ. Trimming left V 6 bases short and J 5 bases short, with 14 bases between. CDR3 bases: TGCGCCAGCAAGTGGGGCCAAGAGGAGACCCAGTACTTC. This encodes CASKWGQEETQYF.

The chain employs TRBV7-9 and TRBJ1-4; D not resolved. Germline CDR1 is SEHNR and CDR2 is FQNEAQ (reference sequence). The V gene lost 5 bases and the J gene lost 8 bases, with 18 bases spanning the gap. CDR3 size: 15 residues. The CDR3 nucleotides are TGTGCCAGCAGCCTCCAGACCCAGCAGGCGGAAAAACTGTTTTTT. It is translated as CASSLQTQQAEKLFF. Variable domain in full (rest from reference TRBV7-9 and TRBJ1-4): DTGVSQNPRHKITKRGQNVTFRCDPISEHNRLYWYRQTLGQGPEFLTYFQNEAQLEKSRLLSDRFSAERPKGSFSTLEIQRTEQGDSAMYLCASSLQTQQAEKLFFGSGTQLSVL.